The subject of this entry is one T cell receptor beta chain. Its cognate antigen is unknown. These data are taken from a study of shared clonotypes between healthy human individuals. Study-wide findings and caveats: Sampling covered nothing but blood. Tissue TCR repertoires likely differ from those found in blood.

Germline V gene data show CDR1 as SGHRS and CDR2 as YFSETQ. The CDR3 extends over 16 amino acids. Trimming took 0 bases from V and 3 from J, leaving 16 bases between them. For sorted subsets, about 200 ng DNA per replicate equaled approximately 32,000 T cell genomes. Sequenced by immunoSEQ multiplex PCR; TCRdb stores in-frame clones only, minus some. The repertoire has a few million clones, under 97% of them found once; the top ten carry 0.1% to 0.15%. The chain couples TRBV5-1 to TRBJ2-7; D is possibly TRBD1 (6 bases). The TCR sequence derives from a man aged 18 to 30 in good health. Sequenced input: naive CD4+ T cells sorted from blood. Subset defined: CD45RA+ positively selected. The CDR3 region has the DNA TGCGCCAGCAGCTTGGAGGCGCAGGGGATAAGCTACGAGCAGTACTTC. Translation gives CASSLEAQGISYEQYF.